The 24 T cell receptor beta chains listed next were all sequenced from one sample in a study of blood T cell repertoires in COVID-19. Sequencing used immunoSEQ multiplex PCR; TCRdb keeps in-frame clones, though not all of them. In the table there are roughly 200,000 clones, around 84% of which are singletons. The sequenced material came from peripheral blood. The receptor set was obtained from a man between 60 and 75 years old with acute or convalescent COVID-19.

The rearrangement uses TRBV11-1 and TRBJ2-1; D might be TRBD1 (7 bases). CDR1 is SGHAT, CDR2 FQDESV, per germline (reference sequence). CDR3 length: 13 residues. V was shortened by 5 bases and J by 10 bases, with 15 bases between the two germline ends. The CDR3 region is CASSPDRDWEQFF. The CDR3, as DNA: TGTGCCAGCAGCCCCGACAGGGACTGGGAGCAGTTCTTC.

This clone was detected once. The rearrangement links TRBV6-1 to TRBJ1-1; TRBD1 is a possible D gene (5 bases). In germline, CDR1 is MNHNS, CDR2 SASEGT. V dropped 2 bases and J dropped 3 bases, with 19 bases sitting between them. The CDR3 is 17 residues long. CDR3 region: CASSEFPSTGRYTEAFF. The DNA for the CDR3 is TGTGCCAGCAGTGAATTCCCTTCCACAGGCCGGTACACTGAAGCTTTCTTT.

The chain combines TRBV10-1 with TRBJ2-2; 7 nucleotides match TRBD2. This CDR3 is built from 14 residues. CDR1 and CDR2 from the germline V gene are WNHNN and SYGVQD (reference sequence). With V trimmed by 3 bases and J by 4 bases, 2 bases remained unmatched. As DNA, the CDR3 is TGCGCCAGCAGTGAATCGGGGGGCACCGGGGAGCTGTTTTTT. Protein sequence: CASSESGGTGELFF.

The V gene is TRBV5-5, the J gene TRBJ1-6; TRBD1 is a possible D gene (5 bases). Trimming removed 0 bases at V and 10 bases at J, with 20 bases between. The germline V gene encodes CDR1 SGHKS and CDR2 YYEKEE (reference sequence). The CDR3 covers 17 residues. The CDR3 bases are TGTGCCAGCAGCTTGGGGGCAGGGCTGCGCAAGGGCTCACCCCTCCACTTT. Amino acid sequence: CASSLGAGLRKGSPLHF.

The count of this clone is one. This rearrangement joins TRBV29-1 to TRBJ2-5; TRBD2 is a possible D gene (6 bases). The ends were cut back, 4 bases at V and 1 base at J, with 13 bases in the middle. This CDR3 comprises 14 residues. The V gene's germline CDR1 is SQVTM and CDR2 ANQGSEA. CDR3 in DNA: TGCAGCGTTGCAAGGCAGGGACTCCAAGAGACCCAGTACTTC. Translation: CSVARQGLQETQYF. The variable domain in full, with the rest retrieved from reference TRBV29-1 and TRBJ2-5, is SAVISQKPSRDICQRGTSLTIQCQVDSQVTMMFWYRQQPGQSLTLIATANQGSEATYESGFVIDKFPISRPNLTFSTLTVSNMSPEDSSIYLCSVARQGLQETQYFGPGTRLLVL.

CDR3: CASSISGGAVYEQFF. CDR3 in DNA: TGTGCCAGTAGTATAAGCGGGGGGGCTGTCTATGAGCAGTTCTTC. The rearrangement joins TRBV19 to TRBJ2-1; 10 bases match TRBD2. With V trimmed by 2 bases and J by 8 bases, 6 bases remained unmatched. The CDR3 loop spans 15 amino acids. Germline V gives CDR1 LNHDA, CDR2 SQIVND (reference sequence).

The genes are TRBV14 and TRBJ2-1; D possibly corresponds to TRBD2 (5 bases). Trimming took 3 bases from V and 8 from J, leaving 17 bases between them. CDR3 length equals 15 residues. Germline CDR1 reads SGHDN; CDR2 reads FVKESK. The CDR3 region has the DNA TGTGCCAGCAGCCACGGGCTAGCCCCTGTGTATGAGCAGTTCTTC. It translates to CASSHGLAPVYEQFF.

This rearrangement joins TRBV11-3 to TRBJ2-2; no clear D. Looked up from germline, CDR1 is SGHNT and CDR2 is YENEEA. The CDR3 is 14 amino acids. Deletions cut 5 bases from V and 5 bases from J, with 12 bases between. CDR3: CASSPGALTGELFF. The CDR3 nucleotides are TGTGCCAGCAGCCCCGGAGCCCTTACCGGGGAGCTGTTTTTT.

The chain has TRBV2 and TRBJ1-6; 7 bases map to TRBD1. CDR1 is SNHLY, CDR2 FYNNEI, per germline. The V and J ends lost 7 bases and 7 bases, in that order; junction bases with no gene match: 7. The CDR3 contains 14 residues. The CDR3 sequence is CASNWDSRNSPLHF. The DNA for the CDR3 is TGTGCCAGCAATTGGGACAGTAGAAATTCACCCCTCCACTTT.

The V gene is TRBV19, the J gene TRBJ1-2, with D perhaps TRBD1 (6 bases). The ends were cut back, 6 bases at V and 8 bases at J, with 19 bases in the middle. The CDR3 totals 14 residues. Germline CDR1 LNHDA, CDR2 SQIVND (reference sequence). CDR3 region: CASSLRTAPRGYTF. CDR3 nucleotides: TGTGCCAGTAGCCTGCGGACAGCCCCCAGAGGCTACACCTTC.

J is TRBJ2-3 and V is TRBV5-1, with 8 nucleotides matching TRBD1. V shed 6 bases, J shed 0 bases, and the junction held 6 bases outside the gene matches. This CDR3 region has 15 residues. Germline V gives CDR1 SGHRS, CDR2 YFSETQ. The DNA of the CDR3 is TGCGCCAGCACCTCACAGGGGGATAGCACAGATACGCAGTATTTT. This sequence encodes CASTSQGDSTDTQYF.

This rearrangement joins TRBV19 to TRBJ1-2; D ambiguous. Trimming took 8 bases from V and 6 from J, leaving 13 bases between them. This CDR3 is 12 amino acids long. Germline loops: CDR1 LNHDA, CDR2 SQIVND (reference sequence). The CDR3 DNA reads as TGTGCCAGTCGGGCGGGTTCCAATGGCTACACCTTC. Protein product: CASRAGSNGYTF.

The CDR3 sequence: CASNAPGQGAPEQYF. The CDR3 DNA reads as TGTGCCAGCAATGCACCGGGACAGGGGGCGCCCGAGCAGTACTTC. The chain is built from TRBV5-4 and TRBJ2-7; the match to TRBD1 covers 12 bases. Per the germline V gene, CDR1 is SGHNT and CDR2 is YYREEE (reference sequence). CDR3 size: 15 residues. The ends lost 6 bases at V and 6 bases at J; junction bases unmatched: 10.

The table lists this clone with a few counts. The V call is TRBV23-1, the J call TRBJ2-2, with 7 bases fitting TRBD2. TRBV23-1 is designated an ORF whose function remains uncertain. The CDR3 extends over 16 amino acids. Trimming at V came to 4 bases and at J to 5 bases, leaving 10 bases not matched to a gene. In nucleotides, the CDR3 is TGCGCCAGCAGTCGCGTCTGGGAGGGTAGGACCGGGGAGCTGTTTTTT. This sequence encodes CASSRVWEGRTGELFF.

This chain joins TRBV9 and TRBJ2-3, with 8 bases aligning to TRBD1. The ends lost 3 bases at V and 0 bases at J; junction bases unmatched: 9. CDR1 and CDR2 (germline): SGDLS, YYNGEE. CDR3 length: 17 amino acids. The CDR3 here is CASSARDRTLSTDTQYF. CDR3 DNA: TGTGCCAGCAGCGCCCGGGACAGGACACTTAGCACAGATACGCAGTATTTT.

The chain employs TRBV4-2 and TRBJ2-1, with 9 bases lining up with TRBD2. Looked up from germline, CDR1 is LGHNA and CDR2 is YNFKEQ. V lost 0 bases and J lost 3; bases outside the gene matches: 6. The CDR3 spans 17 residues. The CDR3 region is CASSQDATSGDYNEQFF. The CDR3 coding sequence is TGTGCCAGCAGCCAAGATGCGACTAGCGGCGACTACAATGAGCAGTTCTTC.

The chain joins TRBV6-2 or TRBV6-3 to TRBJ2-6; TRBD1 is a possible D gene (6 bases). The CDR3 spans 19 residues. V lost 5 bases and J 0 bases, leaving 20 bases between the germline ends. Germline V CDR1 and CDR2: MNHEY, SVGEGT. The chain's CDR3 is CASSPLGTRASSGANVLTF. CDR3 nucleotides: TGTGCCAGCAGTCCCTTGGGGACAAGGGCCAGCTCTGGGGCCAACGTCCTGACTTTC.

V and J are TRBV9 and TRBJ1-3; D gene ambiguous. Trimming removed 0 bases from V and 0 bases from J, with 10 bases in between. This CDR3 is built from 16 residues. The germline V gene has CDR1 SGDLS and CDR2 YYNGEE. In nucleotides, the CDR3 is TGTGCCAGCAGCGTAGAAGAGAGAATCTCTGGAAACACCATATATTTT. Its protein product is CASSVEERISGNTIYF.

The CDR3 reads CASSSGFGGAGANVLTF. The CDR3, as DNA: TGTGCCAGCAGCTCAGGATTCGGGGGGGCGGGGGCCAACGTCCTGACTTTC. The genes are TRBV7-2 and TRBJ2-6; 8 bases align to TRBD2. In germline, CDR1 is SGHTA, CDR2 FQGNSA. CDR3 size: 17 residues. The V and J ends lost 4 bases and 4 bases, in that order; junction bases with no gene match: 9.

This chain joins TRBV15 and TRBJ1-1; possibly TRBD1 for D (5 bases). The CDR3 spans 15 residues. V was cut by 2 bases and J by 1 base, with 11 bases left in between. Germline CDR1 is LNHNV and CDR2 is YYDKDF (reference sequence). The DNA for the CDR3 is TGTGCCACCAGCAGAATGACAGTCAGGAACACTGAAGCTTTCTTT. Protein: CATSRMTVRNTEAFF. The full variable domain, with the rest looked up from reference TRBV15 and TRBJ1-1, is DAMVIQNPRYQVTQFGKPVTLSCSQTLNHNVMYWYQQKSSQAPKLLFHYYDKDFNNEADTPDNFQSRRPNTSFCFLDIRSPGLGDTAMYLCATSRMTVRNTEAFFGQGTRLTVV.

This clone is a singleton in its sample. CDR3 protein: CASFSVNYGYTF. The CDR3 DNA is TGTGCCAGTTTCTCGGTGAACTATGGCTACACCTTC. The chain is built from TRBV28 and TRBJ1-2; D ambiguous. This CDR3 has 12 residues. Germline lookup yields CDR1 MDHEN and CDR2 SYDVKM. V was cut by 9 bases and J by 2 bases, with 10 bases left in between.

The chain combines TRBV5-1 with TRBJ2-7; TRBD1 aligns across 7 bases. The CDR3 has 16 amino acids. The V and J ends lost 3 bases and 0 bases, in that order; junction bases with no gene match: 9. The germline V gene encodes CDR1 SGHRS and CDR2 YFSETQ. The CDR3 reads CASSYNPDRPSYEQYF. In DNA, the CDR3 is TGCGCCAGCAGCTACAATCCGGACAGGCCCTCCTACGAGCAGTACTTC.

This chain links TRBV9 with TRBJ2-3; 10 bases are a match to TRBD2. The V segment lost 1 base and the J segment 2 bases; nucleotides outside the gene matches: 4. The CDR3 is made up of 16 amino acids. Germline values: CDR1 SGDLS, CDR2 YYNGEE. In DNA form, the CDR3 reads TGTGCCAGCAGCGTACTTAGCGGGGGGCCCACAGATACGCAGTATTTT. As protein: CASSVLSGGPTDTQYF.

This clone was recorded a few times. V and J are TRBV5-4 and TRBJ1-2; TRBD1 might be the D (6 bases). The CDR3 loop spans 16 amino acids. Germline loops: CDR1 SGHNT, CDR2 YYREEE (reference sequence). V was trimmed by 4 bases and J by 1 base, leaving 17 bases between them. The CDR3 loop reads CASSQGATGINYGYTF. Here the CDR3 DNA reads TGTGCCAGCAGCCAGGGTGCCACAGGGATTAACTATGGCTACACCTTC.